This paragraph reports one T cell receptor (beta chain). What antigen it recognizes has not been identified. Relative to the germline gene, one junction end is altered; a read error may explain this. Library prep was done by multiplex PCR. This sample was sequenced with an Illumina HiSeq 2500. Following protocols modified from ARM-PCR, the researchers constructed TCRbeta libraries through three rounds of nested PCR with primers (Table S4). Before sequencing, PCR products of 200-500 bp were excised from the gel and purified with the QIAquick gel extraction kit. As for the original processing: Trimmomatic was used to clean the reads, FLASH was used to merge the reads into complete CDR3 sequences, and MiTCR was used to assign the reads to V(D)J germline segments. Clonal diversity was computed as the inverse Simpson's index with VDJtools. Productive reads were defined as in-frame sequences without a premature stop codon. Clones were called with MiXCR by TCRdb after fastp trimmed the public reads at Q25, and only in-frame beta chains were retained. Merged by CDR3 protein, the rows form single entries marked with the most common genes and DNA. V and J calls and clone size were set by TCRdb, not the authors. The sample table holds over 80,000 distinct CDR3 sequences, of which around 80% were seen once. Of the sample, roughly a fifth is held by the ten largest clones.

RNA was isolated from bulk unsorted tissue, and RNA quality was assessed with a NanoDrop ND-1000 and an Agilent 2100. Normal lung samples were distant non-tumor tissue taken more than 3 cm from the tumor edge. Newly diagnosed lung cancer patients without prior chemotherapy who had been admitted for thoracic surgery in China between August and November 2014 were enrolled as donors. Anyone who had undergone radiotherapy or chemotherapy before, or who had another cancer at the same time, was left out of the study. Pieces of surgical tissue measuring roughly 1-2.3 cm3 were kept in RNAlater solution and stored at -80 degrees C until use. This entry belongs to a study of tumor and adjacent non-tumor tissue in lung cancer (dated by TCRdb to the late 2010s). Looking at the study overall: The cohort included 12 adenocarcinoma, 2 squamous cell carcinoma and 1 small cell lung cancer patients. The approximately 15 patients were aged roughly 30 to 80 years, included about ten men and 5 women, and had TNM stage I to III disease. Sequencing produced approximately 130 million productive TCRbeta reads in total, an average of approximately 4.5 million reads per sample. Bulk TCRbeta repertoires were compared between lung tumor tissue and matched distant non-tumor lung tissue obtained from about 16 lung cancer patients. For each patient, one tumor sample and one normal lung sample were taken, giving a few dozen paired specimens that underwent TCRbeta CDR3 sequencing.

What the authors observed across the whole study: Only about 16 patients were included in the cohort, and the need for larger samples and more detailed clinical data was noted by the authors. Because peripheral blood was not sequenced, the blood TCRbeta repertoires of the lung cancer patients in the study went unexamined. The methods do not name the sequencing platform or mention unique molecular identifiers. A significantly larger cumulative share of the repertoire was made up by the top 100 clones in normal lung than in tumor tissue. Tumor tissue showed significantly higher TCR diversity (inverse Simpson) than normal lung tissue, at 431.37 vs 166.20 (P = 0.0075, Mann-Whitney U test). TCR diversity was significantly higher in younger patients, and greater tumor TCR diversity was associated with shorter overall survival and shorter disease-free survival.

Sequencing used distant non-tumor lung tissue. The source is a woman aged 45-60 years with non-small cell lung cancer.

The DNA is TGTACCAGCAGCCAGGTCAACTACGAGCAGTACTTC. Its amino acids are CTSSQVNYEQYF. The V and J segments used are TRBV28 and TRBJ2-7; the D gene cannot be resolved reliably. The CDR3 holds 12 amino acids from the cysteine to the phenylalanine. Only the CDR3 DNA is retained, 36 bases long and in frame from the first base. CDR1 MDHEN and CDR2 SYDVKM are derived from the germline V gene.